This T cell receptor beta chain originates from a study of blood T cell repertoires in COVID-19. Clones were sequenced by immunoSEQ multiplex PCR, and TCRdb holds only the in-frame ones, with some missing. The sample lists 150,000 to 200,000 clones, approximately 85% occurring once. The germline V gene encodes CDR1 LNHDA and CDR2 SQIVND (reference sequence). This CDR3 spans 14 amino acids. V was pared by 6 bases and J by 5 bases, with 7 bases of the junction left unmatched. The chain joins TRBV19 to TRBJ1-5; 7 nucleotides align to TRBD1. The receptor's source is a man aged 80 or over with COVID-19, enrolled during active disease. Sequenced: peripheral blood. This chain's CDR3 is CASSFGRGHQPQHF. As DNA, the CDR3 is TGTGCCAGTAGCTTTGGAAGGGGGCATCAGCCCCAGCATTTT.